A single sample is the source of the 17 T cell receptor beta chains below, sequenced in a study of blood T cell repertoires in COVID-19. TCRdb keeps only in-frame clones here, not all; method: immunoSEQ multiplex PCR. The sample lists roughly 250,000 clones, 88% occurring once. The sequencing sample was made of peripheral blood. The receptors stem from a woman between 25 and 40 years old with acute or convalescent COVID-19.

The V and J genes are TRBV19 and TRBJ1-4, with D uncertain. The germline V gene has CDR1 LNHDA and CDR2 SQIVND (reference sequence). The V and J ends lost 1 base and 5 bases respectively, with 11 bases between them. This CDR3 is 15 amino acids long. The CDR3 sequence is CASSIVPGLNEKLFF. For the CDR3, the DNA is TGTGCCAGTAGTATAGTGCCAGGCTTAAATGAAAAACTGTTTTTT.

V gene TRBV30 combines with J gene TRBJ1-5, with D perhaps TRBD1 (5 bases). The CDR3 totals 13 residues. Germline CDR1 reads GTSNPN; CDR2 reads SVGIG (reference sequence). Trimming took 1 base from V and 6 from J, leaving 10 bases between them. CDR3 region: CAWSGRGGQPQHF. CDR3 nucleotides: TGTGCCTGGAGTGGGAGGGGCGGTCAGCCCCAGCATTTT.

The genes are TRBV27 and TRBJ1-2; a weak D match, TRBD1 (5 bases). The CDR3 runs 15 residues. Trimming left V 5 bases short and J 2 bases short, with 15 bases between. Germline V gene sequence: CDR1 MNHEY, CDR2 SMNVEV (reference sequence). The CDR3 region has the DNA TGTGCCAGCAGTCCATATGACGGACACAACTATGGCTACACCTTC. Its protein product is CASSPYDGHNYGYTF.

V usage is TRBV19 and J usage is TRBJ2-7; D possibly corresponds to TRBD1 (7 bases). The V gene lost 6 bases and the J gene lost 4 bases, with 19 bases spanning the gap. The length of the CDR3 is 15 residues. Germline values: CDR1 LNHDA, CDR2 SQIVND (reference sequence). CDR3 protein: CASSPRGDRRYEQYF. In DNA, the CDR3 is TGTGCCAGTAGCCCCAGGGGGGACAGACGGTACGAGCAGTACTTC. Full variable domain (outside the CDR3, taken from reference TRBV19 and TRBJ2-7): DGGITQSPKYLFRKEGQNVTLSCEQNLNHDAMYWYRQDPGQGLRLIYYSQIVNDFQKGDIAEGYSVSREKKESFPLTVTSAQKNPTAFYLCASSPRGDRRYEQYFGPGTRLTVT.

This clone has just a few counts. This rearrangement joins TRBV7-9 to TRBJ2-1, with TRBD2 matching 9 bases. The CDR3 runs to 16 residues. Germline CDR1 is SEHNR and CDR2 is FQNEAQ (reference sequence). Trimming at V came to 7 bases and at J to 2 bases, leaving 9 bases not matched to a gene. The CDR3 reads CASTDIAGETYNEQFF. The CDR3 nucleotides read TGTGCCAGCACCGATATAGCGGGAGAGACCTACAATGAGCAGTTCTTC.

This clone was observed a handful of times. The V and J genes are TRBV7-9 and TRBJ2-1, with 11 bases matching TRBD2. Germline CDR1 is SEHNR and CDR2 is FQNEAQ (reference sequence). After removal of 2 bases from V and 4 bases from J, the junction contained 10 bases not matched to a gene. This CDR3 region has 18 residues. DNA for the CDR3: TGTGCCAGCAGCTTAACCCGACTAGCGGGATATGAATACAATGAGCAGTTCTTC. Residues: CASSLTRLAGYEYNEQFF.

V gene TRBV7-2 combines with J gene TRBJ1-5; possibly TRBD1 for D (5 bases). The CDR3 contains 16 residues. Germline V CDR1 and CDR2: SGHTA, FQGNSA. V lost 2 bases and J 6 bases, leaving 17 bases between the germline ends. This CDR3 is CASSLTGRGVGQPQHF. The CDR3 DNA is TGTGCCAGCAGCTTAACGGGGAGGGGTGTAGGTCAGCCCCAGCATTTT.

The chain combines TRBV18 with TRBJ1-3; D call uncertain. The CDR3 consists of 15 residues. The ends were cut back, 4 bases at V and 0 bases at J, with 10 bases in the middle. Germline values: CDR1 KGHSH, CDR2 LQKENI. The CDR3 sequence: CASSLARDSGNTIYF. In nucleotides, the CDR3 is TGTGCCAGCTCACTGGCCCGTGACTCTGGAAACACCATATATTTT.

The chain has TRBV5-6 and TRBJ2-5; possibly TRBD1 for D (6 bases). The CDR3 is 14 residues long. Trimming left V 0 bases short and J 5 bases short, with 11 bases between. Per the germline V gene, CDR1 is SGHDT and CDR2 is YYEEEE. In DNA, the CDR3 is TGTGCCAGCAGCTTGGCAGGGGTTGGCGAGACCCAGTACTTC. This gives the protein CASSLAGVGETQYF.

The V call is TRBV2, the J call TRBJ2-7; 7 bases fit TRBD1. V shed 3 bases, J shed 0 bases, and the junction held 8 bases outside the gene matches. CDR3 length equals 16 residues. Germline V gene sequence: CDR1 SNHLY, CDR2 FYNNEI. The CDR3 loop is CASSETLRTGSYEQYF. CDR3 nucleotides: TGTGCCAGCAGTGAGACCCTCAGGACAGGCTCCTACGAGCAGTACTTC.

The J gene is TRBJ2-2, the V gene TRBV19; tentative D call: TRBD2 (5 bases). This CDR3 has 13 residues. Trimming cost V 5 bases and J 5 bases, with 9 bases left between them. In germline, CDR1 is LNHDA, CDR2 SQIVND (reference sequence). The CDR3 bases are TGTGCCAGTAGTCCCCGGGGTACCGGGGAGCTGTTTTTT. Its translation is CASSPRGTGELFF.

This clone was detected a few times. V is TRBV30 and J is TRBJ2-3; D not certain. CDR1 GTSNPN and CDR2 SVGIG come from the germline V gene (reference sequence). The CDR3 runs to 15 residues. Trimming took 1 base from V and 2 from J, leaving 13 bases between them. CDR3 sequence reads: CAWSGYGVSTDTQYF. In nucleotides, the CDR3 is TGTGCCTGGAGTGGGTATGGAGTTTCCACAGATACGCAGTATTTT.

The rearrangement joins TRBV5-6 to TRBJ1-2; 8 bases map to TRBD1. Germline V CDR1 and CDR2: SGHDT, YYEEEE. After removal of 4 bases from V and 3 bases from J, the junction contained 2 bases not matched to a gene. The CDR3 sequence is 13 residues long. The CDR3 loop is CASSLDRDYGYTF. DNA of the CDR3: TGTGCCAGCAGCCTGGACAGGGACTATGGCTACACCTTC.

This clone was detected only once. This chain joins TRBV5-1 and TRBJ2-6, with 7 nucleotides matching TRBD1. Losses at the gene ends were 0 bases for V and 0 bases for J; bases not matched to a gene: 6. The CDR3 covers 18 residues. Germline V gene sequence: CDR1 SGHRS, CDR2 YFSETQ. CDR3 DNA sequence: TGCGCCAGCAGCTTGGCCGGGACAGCTTCCTCTGGGGCCAACGTCCTGACTTTC. Its translation: CASSLAGTASSGANVLTF. Supplemented by reference TRBV5-1 and TRBJ2-6, the full variable domain reads KAGVTQTPRYLIKTRGQQVTLSCSPISGHRSVSWYQQTPGQGLQFLFEYFSETQRNKGNFPGRFSGRQFSNSRSEMNVSTLELGDSALYLCASSLAGTASSGANVLTFGAGSRLTVL.

The chain couples TRBV7-2 to TRBJ1-4; the D is unclear. The CDR3 consists of 14 residues. The V gene's germline CDR1 is SGHTA and CDR2 FQGNSA. Trimming shortened V by 4 bases and J by 3 bases, and 9 bases separated the two germline ends. The CDR3 loop reads CASSSHRANEKLFF. In DNA form, the CDR3 reads TGTGCCAGCAGCTCCCACCGGGCTAATGAAAAACTGTTTTTT.

This clone was found once. The chain links TRBV27 to TRBJ1-6; D not certain. Trimming removed 6 bases at V and 6 bases at J, with 12 bases between. The germline V gene has CDR1 MNHEY and CDR2 SMNVEV (reference sequence). This CDR3 spans 14 amino acids. The CDR3 protein is CASRPRGGNSPLHF. The CDR3 bases are TGTGCCAGCAGGCCCCGGGGAGGTAATTCACCCCTCCACTTT.

This chain joins TRBV6-4 and TRBJ2-1; 11 bases line up with TRBD2. Germline CDR1 is MRHNA and CDR2 is SNTAGT. J lost 7 bases, V lost 5 bases, and 7 bases had no gene match. The CDR3 runs 15 residues. For the CDR3, the DNA is TGTGCCAGCAGTCCCACTAGCGGGAGTACTAATGAGCAGTTCTTC. Its translation is CASSPTSGSTNEQFF.